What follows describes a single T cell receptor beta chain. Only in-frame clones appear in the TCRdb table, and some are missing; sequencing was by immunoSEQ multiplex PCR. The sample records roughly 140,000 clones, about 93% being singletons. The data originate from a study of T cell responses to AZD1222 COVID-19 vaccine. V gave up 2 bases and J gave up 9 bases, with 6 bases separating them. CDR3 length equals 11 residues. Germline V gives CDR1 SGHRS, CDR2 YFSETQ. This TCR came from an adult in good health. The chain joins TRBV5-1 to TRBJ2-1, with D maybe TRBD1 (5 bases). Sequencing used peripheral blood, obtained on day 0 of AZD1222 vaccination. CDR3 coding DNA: TGCGCCAGCAGCTTCGACAGTGAGCAGTTCTTC. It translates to CASSFDSEQFF. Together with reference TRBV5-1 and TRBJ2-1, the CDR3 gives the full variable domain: KAGVTQTPRYLIKTRGQQVTLSCSPISGHRSVSWYQQTPGQGLQFLFEYFSETQRNKGNFPGRFSGRQFSNSRSEMNVSTLELGDSALYLCASSFDSEQFFGPGTRLTVL.